This record covers a single T cell receptor beta chain. The antigen remains unidentified. The sample originates from a study of cytomegalovirus exposure and HLA in healthy donors. Study-wide points: Investigators reported under 200 TCR beta chains as tied to cytomegalovirus.

Germline V gene data show CDR1 as SGHKS and CDR2 as YYEKEE (reference sequence). V was clipped by 2 bases and J by 4 bases, with 9 bases between them. This CDR3 comprises 13 residues. The assay was immunoSEQ multiplex PCR, and TCRdb's table has in-frame clones only and misses some. The sample includes tens of thousands of clones, roughly 83% of them seen just once. The chain is built from TRBV5-5 and TRBJ1-1; D not resolved. The clonotype originates from a young woman in good health and CMV-seropositive. Sample: PBMCs. The CDR3 DNA reads TGTGCCAGCAGCTTCGAGGTGCGCACTGAAGCTTTCTTT. Its translation: CASSFEVRTEAFF.